Below are 11 T cell receptor beta chains sequenced from a single sample in a study of cytomegalovirus exposure and HLA in healthy donors. Primers included in the PCR were 60 Vbeta and 13 Jbeta primers. Sequencing used immunoSEQ multiplex PCR; TCRdb keeps in-frame clones, though not all of them. Of about 160,000 clones in the sample, around 75% were seen once. The specimen sequenced was PBMCs. The source of these receptors is a woman aged 45-65 years in good health and CMV-seropositive.

This clone showed up just a few times. The V call is TRBV6-1, the J call TRBJ2-7; possible D gene TRBD1, 5 bases. Trimming stripped 4 bases from V and 0 bases from J, with 7 bases between. Per germline, CDR1 MNHNS and CDR2 SASEGT. There are 13 residues in the CDR3. CDR3 region: CASSGQSSYEQYF. The DNA of the CDR3 is TGTGCCAGCAGTGGACAGAGCTCCTACGAGCAGTACTTC.

This clone was picked up a small number of times. This chain uses TRBV5-4 with TRBJ2-5; 7 positions agree with TRBD1. This CDR3 has 15 amino acids. With V trimmed by 3 bases and J by 4 bases, 9 bases remained unmatched. CDR1 is SGHNT, CDR2 YYREEE, per germline (reference sequence). Here the CDR3 DNA reads TGTGCCAGCAGCTCGGGACAGCTAATTCGAGAGACCCAGTACTTC. Protein product: CASSSGQLIRETQYF.

This sequence joins TRBV5-1 and TRBJ2-3; D unresolved. The germline V and J ends were trimmed by 0 bases and 3 bases, with 11 bases remaining between them. Germline values: CDR1 SGHRS, CDR2 YFSETQ. The length of the CDR3 is 15 residues. The DNA for the CDR3 is TGCGCCAGCAGCTTGGGGTCGGTATGGACAGATACGCAGTATTTT. Protein: CASSLGSVWTDTQYF.

This clone was seen only a few times. V gene TRBV9 combines with J gene TRBJ2-1, with 7 nucleotides matching TRBD2. V was clipped by 4 bases and J by 5 bases; unmatched bases: 6. The CDR3 sequence is 14 residues long. CDR1 SGDLS and CDR2 YYNGEE come from the germline V gene. CDR3 region: CASSTTAGDNEQFF. The CDR3 DNA reads TGTGCCAGCAGCACAACCGCGGGAGACAATGAGCAGTTCTTC.

The chain recombines TRBV18 with TRBJ1-3, with D hard to call. Looked up from germline, CDR1 is KGHSH and CDR2 is LQKENI. Trimming shortened V by 2 bases and J by 1 base, and 15 bases separated the two germline ends. This CDR3 spans 17 amino acids. The CDR3 sequence is CASSPATGFGSGNTIYF. The DNA of the CDR3 is TGTGCCAGCTCACCAGCGACGGGGTTCGGATCTGGAAACACCATATATTTT.

The chain carries TRBV29-1 and TRBJ2-1; TRBD1 matches at 7 bases. The CDR3 loop spans 13 amino acids. The germline gives CDR1 SQVTM, CDR2 ANQGSEA. V trimming: 0 bases; J trimming: 4 bases; junction bases outside the gene matches: 0. This CDR3 is CSVEEGQYNEQFF. Written as DNA, the CDR3 is TGCAGCGTTGAAGAGGGACAGTACAATGAGCAGTTCTTC.

This clone was counted once. The chain carries TRBV7-8 and TRBJ2-5; TRBD1 matches 8 bases. The CDR3 runs 15 residues. V dropped 4 bases and J dropped 5; count of bases not matched to a gene: 9. CDR1 is SGHVS, CDR2 FQNEAQ, per germline. CDR3: CASSWTGRLGETQYF. CDR3 nucleotides: TGTGCCAGCAGCTGGACAGGGCGCCTGGGGGAGACCCAGTACTTC. Looking up the rest from reference TRBV7-8 and TRBJ2-5 gives the full variable domain: GAGVSQSPRYKVAKRGQDVALRCDPISGHVSLFWYQQALGQGPEFLTYFQNEAQLDKSGLPSDRFFAERPEGSVSTLKIQRTQQEDSAVYLCASSWTGRLGETQYFGPGTRLLVL.

This clone came up once. V is TRBV5-6 and J is TRBJ2-1, with TRBD1 identical over 7 bases. V was clipped by 3 bases and J by 11 bases; unmatched bases: 2. The V gene's germline CDR1 is SGHDT and CDR2 YYEEEE. The CDR3 is made up of 11 amino acids. The CDR3 loop is CASSSGQQQFF. CDR3 sequence (DNA): TGTGCCAGCAGCTCGGGACAGCAGCAGTTCTTC.

The chain joins TRBV6-1 to TRBJ1-3; D perhaps matches TRBD1 (5 bases). Germline V gene data show CDR1 as MNHNS and CDR2 as SASEGT. CDR3 length: 15 residues. The V gene lost 4 bases and the J gene lost 1 base, with 11 bases spanning the gap. The CDR3 spells CASSVLGVSGNTIYF. CDR3 in DNA: TGTGCCAGCAGTGTTCTAGGGGTGTCTGGAAACACCATATATTTT.

The chain links TRBV7-3 to TRBJ2-1, with D unresolved. V was pared by 1 base and J by 0 bases, with 7 bases between. The CDR3 is made up of 15 amino acids. Germline values: CDR1 SGHTA, CDR2 FQGTGA. In DNA, the CDR3 is TGTGCCAGCAGCTTAAGGCGGAGCTCCTACAATGAGCAGTTCTTC. This encodes CASSLRRSSYNEQFF.

The genes are TRBV5-5 and TRBJ2-2, with 11 bases that match TRBD1. The CDR3 contains 15 residues. The V and J ends lost 5 bases and 8 bases, in that order; junction bases with no gene match: 8. In germline, CDR1 is SGHKS, CDR2 YYEKEE (reference sequence). Here the CDR3 reads CASSVWTGGLGELFF. CDR3 DNA: TGTGCCAGCAGTGTCTGGACAGGGGGCTTGGGGGAGCTGTTTTTT.